Following are 32 T cell receptor beta chains from one sample sequenced in a study of T cells in Graves' hyperthyroidism and ophthalmopathy. RNA transcripts gave rise to amplified TCR beta CDR3 regions. The HTBI primer set was used in a first-round RT-PCR of the TCR CDR3. TCRdb reprocessed the multiplex PCR reads with MiXCR, giving one entry per CDR3 protein. The table includes hundreds of thousands of distinct CDR3 sequences, roughly 37% detected once. Material: blood. The receptors were gathered from a young man with Graves' hyperthyroidism.

This chain links TRBV12-3 or TRBV12-4 with TRBJ1-2; D gene uncertain. The CDR3 covers 15 residues. Trimming removed 3 bases from V and 2 bases from J, with 13 bases in between. For the CDR3, the DNA is TGTGCCAGCAGTTTCGGACGGCGGTGGAACTATGGCTACACCTTC. It encodes CASSFGRRWNYGYTF.

Notes on this clonotype: An end of the junction differs from the germline gene, which may be a read error. V and J are TRBV7-2 and TRBJ2-7; no definite D call. The CDR3 spans 15 residues. CDR1 is SGHTA, CDR2 FQGNSA, per germline. The CDR3 DNA is TGCGCCAGCAGCCAAGAATACGCGCTCCCCTACGAGCAGTACTTC. As protein: CASSQEYALPYEQYF.

The chain uses TRBV13 and TRBJ2-5; D uncertain. The V end was cut by 0 bases, the J end by 0 bases, with 11 bases between. In germline, CDR1 is PRHDT, CDR2 FYEKMQ (reference sequence). This CDR3 has 16 residues. The CDR3 reads CASSLGNSLYQETQYF. As DNA, the CDR3 is TGTGCCAGCAGCTTAGGGAACTCGTTGTACCAAGAGACCCAGTACTTC.

About this clonotype: A much larger clone lies a single base off, so this may be a read error. The J gene is TRBJ2-2, the V gene TRBV11-2, with unresolved D. CDR3 size: 16 residues. The germline V and J ends were trimmed by 5 bases and 4 bases, with 17 bases remaining between them. Germline lookup yields CDR1 SGHAT and CDR2 FQNNGV. CDR3 bases: TGTGCCAGCAGCCCACCTGAGGAGTCCATCACCGGGGAGCTGTTTTTT. It translates to CASSPPEESITGELFF.

Ten or more counts support this clonotype. The junction departs from germline at one end; a sequencing error may be responsible. The rearrangement joins TRBV7-9 to TRBJ2-5; weak D call: TRBD1 (6 bases). Germline assignment: CDR1 SEHNR and CDR2 FQNEAQ (reference sequence). The CDR3 loop spans 14 amino acids. The DNA of the CDR3 is TGCGCCAGCAGCCAGGGGACGGGAAGGGAGACCCAGTACTTC. This translates into CASSQGTGRETQYF.

This clonotype appeared many times. The chain joins TRBV29-1 to TRBJ1-2, with D possibly being TRBD1 (5 bases). The V and J ends lost 5 bases and 4 bases respectively, with 14 bases between them. CDR3 length: 13 residues. Germline V CDR1 and CDR2: SQVTM, ANQGSEA. CDR3 amino acids: CSVTEGGAYGYTF. CDR3 nucleotides: TGCAGCGTTACGGAGGGAGGGGCCTATGGCTACACCTTC.

This chain links TRBV7-8 with TRBJ2-5; D perhaps matches TRBD1 (5 bases). V was pared by 5 bases and J by 0 bases, with 13 bases between. Germline CDR1 is SGHVS and CDR2 is FQNEAQ. CDR3 size: 15 residues. The CDR3 DNA sequence: TGTGCCAGCAGCGCCGACAGCGTCCACCAAGAGACCCAGTACTTC. Residues: CASSADSVHQETQYF.

This CDR3 reads CASSFLPNYEQYF. The CDR3 region has the DNA TGTGCCAGCAGCTTCCTCCCGAACTACGAGCAGTACTTC. V usage is TRBV7-2 and J usage is TRBJ2-7; D not certain. The CDR3 has 13 residues. Trimming took off 3 bases at V and 3 bases at J, with 9 bases between the two ends. The germline gives CDR1 SGHTA, CDR2 FQGNSA.

V and J are TRBV19 and TRBJ2-7; possible D gene TRBD1, 6 bases. Germline V gives CDR1 LNHDA, CDR2 SQIVND (reference sequence). The CDR3 totals 13 residues. V was shortened by 5 bases and J by 3 bases, with 11 bases between the two germline ends. CDR3 in amino acids: CASSAGAHYEQYF. In DNA, the CDR3 is TGTGCCAGTAGTGCAGGGGCCCACTACGAGCAGTACTTC. The variable domain in full, with the rest retrieved from reference TRBV19 and TRBJ2-7, is DGGITQSPKYLFRKEGQNVTLSCEQNLNHDAMYWYRQDPGQGLRLIYYSQIVNDFQKGDIAEGYSVSREKKESFPLTVTSAQKNPTAFYLCASSAGAHYEQYFGPGTRLTVT.

The chain links TRBV6-6 to TRBJ1-3; D uncertain. Germline CDR1 is MNHNY and CDR2 is SVGAGI (reference sequence). V was shortened by 2 bases and J by 0 bases, with 8 bases between the two germline ends. CDR3 length: 15 amino acids. This CDR3 reads CASSYSGLSGNTIYF. The DNA for the CDR3 is TGTGCCAGCAGTTACAGCGGCCTCTCTGGAAACACCATATATTTT.

This clonotype was observed a few times. V gene TRBV5-1 combines with J gene TRBJ2-2, with D possibly being TRBD2 (5 bases). This CDR3 has 12 amino acids. Germline-derived CDR1 and CDR2 are SGHRS and YFSETQ. V lost 5 bases to trimming and J lost 7 bases, with 9 bases between them. In DNA, the CDR3 is TGCGCCAGCAGTGAACGGGGCGGGGAGCTGTTTTTT. As protein: CASSERGGELFF.

In its sample, this clonotype was seen many times. CDR3 bases: TGTGCCAGCAGCTTAGTGTACGAGGGGGCCACCTTC. It yields the protein CASSLVYEGATF. The chain combines TRBV7-8 with TRBJ1-2; TRBD1 agrees at 7 bases. CDR3 length equals 12 residues. V lost 1 base and J lost 13; bases outside the gene matches: 6. Germline assignment: CDR1 SGHVS and CDR2 FQNEAQ. Full variable domain (remainder filled in from reference TRBV7-8 and TRBJ1-2): GAGVSQSPRYKVAKRGQDVALRCDPISGHVSLFWYQQALGQGPEFLTYFQNEAQLDKSGLPSDRFFAERPEGSVSTLKIQRTQQEDSAVYLCASSLVYEGATFGSGTRLTVV.

The J gene is TRBJ2-7, the V gene TRBV20-1, with TRBD2 identical over 10 bases. Unmatched junction bases numbered 4, after V lost 8 bases and J lost 0 bases. Germline lookup yields CDR1 DFQATT and CDR2 SNEGSKA (reference sequence). CDR3 length equals 13 residues. The CDR3 region is CSSGTSDSYEQYF. In DNA form, the CDR3 reads TGCAGTTCCGGGACTAGCGACTCCTACGAGCAGTACTTC.

V gene TRBV29-1 combines with J gene TRBJ2-2, with TRBD1 as a possible D gene (7 bases). The CDR3 runs 13 residues. The germline V gene has CDR1 SQVTM and CDR2 ANQGSEA. Trimming stripped 8 bases from V and 5 bases from J, with 15 bases between. The CDR3 coding sequence is TGCAGCTGCGGGACAGCTCGGACCGGGGAGCTGTTTTTT. The encoded protein is CSCGTARTGELFF.

This chain uses TRBV12-3 or TRBV12-4 with TRBJ1-5; 9 bases align to TRBD1. CDR3 size: 14 residues. Trimming at V came to 6 bases and at J to 7 bases, leaving 7 bases not matched to a gene. The CDR3 coding sequence is TGTGCCAGCAGGTCCGGGACAGGGAGACAGCCCCAGCATTTT. This encodes CASRSGTGRQPQHF.

The chain couples TRBV4-1 to TRBJ1-5; D is unresolved. Per the germline V gene, CDR1 is MGHRA and CDR2 is YSYEKL. Trimming cost V 1 base and J 6 bases, with 13 bases left between them. The CDR3 is made up of 15 amino acids. CDR3 coding DNA: TGCGCCAGCAGCCAAGTATGGGGTATAGGTCAGCCCCAGCATTTT. It translates to CASSQVWGIGQPQHF.

In regard to this clonotype: Compared with germline, one end of the junction differs, possibly owing to a read error. The chain is built from TRBV20-1 and TRBJ2-7; D might be TRBD1 (5 bases). Germline lookup yields CDR1 DFQATT and CDR2 SNEGSKA (reference sequence). The CDR3 consists of 14 residues. The CDR3 is CSAQQVGSTYEQHF. The CDR3 region has the DNA TGCAGTGCCCAACAGGTGGGATCCACCTACGAGCAGCACTTC.

The rearrangement links TRBV7-6 to TRBJ2-5; 7 nucleotides align to TRBD1. The CDR3 totals 14 residues. Unmatched junction bases numbered 6, after V lost 5 bases and J lost 3 bases. Germline CDR1 and CDR2: SGHVS and FNYEAQ. CDR3 sequence reads: CASSPQGKEETQYF. DNA for the CDR3: TGTGCCAGCAGCCCACAGGGGAAAGAAGAGACCCAGTACTTC.

There are many counts of this clonotype. The chain employs TRBV5-1 and TRBJ1-3; unclear D gene. CDR1 is SGHRS and CDR2 is YFSETQ in the germline V gene. The CDR3 runs to 13 residues. The ends were cut back, 4 bases at V and 4 bases at J, with 9 bases in the middle. CDR3 in DNA: TGCGCCAGCAGCCCCACGGCGGGAAACACCATATATTTT. Amino acid sequence: CASSPTAGNTIYF.

This clonotype has just a few counts. The V gene is TRBV6-5, the J gene TRBJ2-3; 9 nucleotides agree with TRBD1. The V gene end was trimmed by 5 bases and the J gene end by 6 bases; junction bases not matched to a gene: 9. The V gene's germline CDR1 is MNHEY and CDR2 SVGAGI. The length of the CDR3 is 15 residues. The CDR3 DNA sequence: TGTGCCAGCAGTGCCAGACAGGGGGTGACGGATACGCAGTATTTT. Its translation: CASSARQGVTDTQYF.

This clonotype has more than one count but fewer than ten. V usage is TRBV19 and J usage is TRBJ1-1; TRBD1 might be the D (6 bases). CDR3 length: 15 amino acids. V shed 5 bases and J shed 1 base, with 14 bases lying between them. Germline CDR1 reads LNHDA; CDR2 reads SQIVND (reference sequence). The CDR3 DNA reads TGTGCCAGTAGTCCAAGGGGGGCGTGGAACACTGAAGCTTTCTTT. Its translation: CASSPRGAWNTEAFF.

V and J are TRBV10-3 and TRBJ2-7, with 11 nucleotides matching TRBD1. J lost 6 bases, V lost 10 bases, and 5 bases had no gene match. The CDR3 runs to 12 residues. CDR1 is ENHRY and CDR2 is SYGVKD in the germline V gene. The CDR3 DNA reads as TGTGCCACCGGGACAGGGGGTTTCGAGCAGTACTTC. Amino acid sequence: CATGTGGFEQYF.

The chain joins TRBV2 to TRBJ2-4, with D unresolved. This CDR3 spans 12 amino acids. The germline CDR1 and CDR2 sequences are SNHLY and FYNNEI. Trimming took off 4 bases at V and 8 bases at J, with 9 bases between the two ends. CDR3 in DNA: TGTGCCAGCAGTGTTTCAAGTGACATTCAGTACTTC. It yields the protein CASSVSSDIQYF. Drawing the rest from reference TRBV2 and TRBJ2-4, the complete variable domain is EPEVTQTPSHQVTQMGQEVILRCVPISNHLYFYWYRQILGQKVEFLVSFYNNEISEKSEIFDDQFSVERPDGSNFTLKIRSTKLEDSAMYFCASSVSSDIQYFGAGTRLSVL.

This CDR3 reads CSTLGRGNTEAFF. The CDR3 DNA is TGCAGCACGCTAGGACGTGGAAACACTGAAGCTTTCTTT. This sequence joins TRBV29-1 and TRBJ1-1; D gene ambiguous. The CDR3 runs 13 residues. The germline V and J ends were trimmed by 8 bases and 2 bases, with 15 bases remaining between them. Germline assignment: CDR1 SQVTM and CDR2 ANQGSEA.

This clonotype was seen at least ten times. This chain connects TRBV29-1 to TRBJ1-1; D might be TRBD1 (5 bases). Germline CDR1 reads SQVTM; CDR2 reads ANQGSEA. This CDR3 is built from 13 residues. V dropped 1 base and J dropped 5 bases, with 11 bases sitting between them. The CDR3 sequence: CSVEASPGTEAFF. The CDR3 nucleotides read TGCAGCGTTGAAGCGTCTCCAGGGACTGAAGCTTTCTTT.

This clonotype was picked up many times. This chain joins TRBV10-3 and TRBJ1-1; D is possibly TRBD1 (5 bases). Trimming left V 6 bases short and J 8 bases short, with 19 bases between. CDR1 and CDR2 from the germline V gene are ENHRY and SYGVKD. This CDR3 contains 14 residues. CDR3 sequence (DNA): TGTGCCATCAGAGAAACCGCGGGACGCTTAGAAGCTTTCTTT. It translates to CAIRETAGRLEAFF.

This clonotype was recorded a few times. The chain employs TRBV20-1 and TRBJ1-5; no definite D call. This CDR3 spans 13 amino acids. V was clipped by 4 bases and J by 0 bases, with 7 bases between them. The germline V gene encodes CDR1 DFQATT and CDR2 SNEGSKA (reference sequence). The CDR3 is CSAIRNSNQPQHF. As DNA, the CDR3 is TGCAGTGCTATAAGGAATAGCAATCAGCCCCAGCATTTT.

This clonotype occurred a few times. This chain joins TRBV10-3 and TRBJ1-5; maybe TRBD1 (5 bases). The germline CDR1 and CDR2 sequences are ENHRY and SYGVKD. V lost 10 bases to trimming and J lost 0 bases, with 16 bases between them. There are 15 residues in the CDR3. The CDR3 spells CASLAGSHSNQPQHF. The CDR3 DNA reads TGTGCCAGCCTCGCAGGGAGCCATAGCAATCAGCCCCAGCATTTT.

V usage is TRBV7-8 and J usage is TRBJ1-1; tentative D call: TRBD1 (5 bases). Germline CDR1 SGHVS, CDR2 FQNEAQ. The V end was cut by 1 base, the J end by 11 bases, with 14 bases between. This CDR3 spans 13 amino acids. The CDR3 coding sequence is TGTGCCAGCAGCTTAGAGACGAGGGGAGTGGCTTTCTTT. Its translation is CASSLETRGVAFF. Together with reference TRBV7-8 and TRBJ1-1, the CDR3 gives the full variable domain: GAGVSQSPRYKVAKRGQDVALRCDPISGHVSLFWYQQALGQGPEFLTYFQNEAQLDKSGLPSDRFFAERPEGSVSTLKIQRTQQEDSAVYLCASSLETRGVAFFGQGTRLTVV.

This clonotype has just a few counts. This sequence joins TRBV5-4 and TRBJ1-1; 7 bases match TRBD1. This CDR3 region has 13 residues. Germline CDR1 is SGHNT and CDR2 is YYREEE (reference sequence). V trimming: 1 base; J trimming: 8 bases; junction bases outside the gene matches: 5. This chain's CDR3 is CASSLIQGQEAFF. The CDR3 DNA reads as TGTGCCAGCAGCTTGATACAGGGACAGGAAGCTTTCTTT.

The CDR3 protein is CASSNRQGPFYGYTF. CDR3 DNA: TGTGCCAGTAGCAACAGACAGGGACCGTTCTATGGCTACACCTTC. This rearrangement joins TRBV19 to TRBJ1-2; TRBD1 agrees at 7 bases. Looked up from germline, CDR1 is LNHDA and CDR2 is SQIVND (reference sequence). The CDR3 spans 15 residues. V shed 6 bases and J 4 bases; nucleotides not matched to a gene: 11.

This clonotype has only a few counts. The chain is built from TRBV6-5 and TRBJ2-7; D possibly corresponds to TRBD2 (5 bases). Trimming stripped 6 bases from V and 0 bases from J, with 12 bases between. Per the germline V gene, CDR1 is MNHEY and CDR2 is SVGAGI. The CDR3 is made up of 14 amino acids. The CDR3, as DNA: TGTGCCAGCAGCGGAAACGGGGACTCCTACGAGCAGTACTTC. It translates to CASSGNGDSYEQYF.